The rows below give T cell receptor beta chains drawn from one sample of a study of CD8 T cells in ankylosing spondylitis. TCRdb ran MiXCR on the 5' RACE reads and lists one entry per CDR3 protein. The sample records about 130,000 distinct CDR3 sequences, roughly 17% being singletons. The sample taken for sequencing was blood, either unsorted or a sorted T cell fraction (not recorded which). The origin of the receptors is a male donor with ankylosing spondylitis. Each CDR3 is given with its conserved first and last residue. The listing skips clone size in some rows; elsewhere it reads once, few, many or a size class.

v_call: TRBV4-1; clone_size: NA; cdr3_aa: CASSQEQGDEKLFF
v_call: TRBV19; clone_size: many; cdr3_aa: CASSLRPDTQYF
v_call: TRBV9; clone_size: few; cdr3_aa: CASSVQGVDTQYF
v_call: TRBV12-3/TRBV12-4; clone_size: many; cdr3_aa: CASSLYGSGRASEQFF
v_call: TRBV27; clone_size: NA; cdr3_aa: CASGFYEQYF
v_call: TRBV20-1; clone_size: NA; cdr3_aa: CSALSGSSYEQYF
v_call: TRBV9; clone_size: NA; cdr3_aa: CASSVGLAGDRGEQFF
v_call: TRBV20-1; clone_size: few; cdr3_aa: CSAVQPGKPYEQYF
v_call: TRBV27; clone_size: many; cdr3_aa: CASSLRGSSYNEQFF
v_call: TRBV15; clone_size: few; cdr3_aa: CATSRDIAGATGELFF
v_call: TRBV4-1; clone_size: few; cdr3_aa: CASSQDLRGHEQYF
v_call: TRBV27; clone_size: few; cdr3_aa: CASSPPGRATLYEQYF
v_call: TRBV2; clone_size: NA; cdr3_aa: CASSDWALANYGYTF
v_call: TRBV5-1; clone_size: NA; cdr3_aa: CASSLSDMNTEAFF
v_call: TRBV29-1; clone_size: few; cdr3_aa: CSVLGLARSYEQYF
v_call: TRBV5-6; clone_size: NA; cdr3_aa: CASSFYRAGNTIYF
v_call: TRBV29-1; clone_size: few; cdr3_aa: CSATNPLPVLDTEAFF
v_call: TRBV7-6; clone_size: NA; cdr3_aa: CASSLGTATYEQYF
v_call: TRBV4-2; clone_size: few; cdr3_aa: CASSQSPSNYGYTF
v_call: TRBV11-2; clone_size: NA; cdr3_aa: CASSLGTSGTSAVETQYF
v_call: TRBV7-9; clone_size: NA; cdr3_aa: CASSGDRGSYNEQFF
v_call: TRBV20-1; clone_size: NA; cdr3_aa: CSARDYASGRHEQYF
v_call: TRBV12-3/TRBV12-4; clone_size: many; cdr3_aa: CASSIGTSSETQYF
v_call: TRBV14; clone_size: few; cdr3_aa: CASSPTGLATNEKLFF
v_call: TRBV5-1; clone_size: few; cdr3_aa: CASSLEGGWETQYF
v_call: TRBV20-1; clone_size: NA; cdr3_aa: CSARGVRDYRYEQYF
v_call: TRBV27; clone_size: few; cdr3_aa: CASTFLGGELFF
v_call: TRBV10-3; clone_size: few; cdr3_aa: CAISVETGSFGGYTF
v_call: TRBV11-2; clone_size: few; cdr3_aa: CASSLDEADHSYNEQFF
v_call: TRBV5-1; clone_size: NA; cdr3_aa: CASWDNYGYTF
v_call: TRBV29-1; clone_size: many; cdr3_aa: CSVEGMTTGTFPGEQYF
v_call: TRBV11-2; clone_size: NA; cdr3_aa: CASSPRSPLHF
v_call: TRBV27; clone_size: NA; cdr3_aa: CASSEGLGEQFF
v_call: TRBV6-5; clone_size: NA; cdr3_aa: CASSYSSGTSGSSYEQYF
v_call: TRBV28; clone_size: few; cdr3_aa: CASSLDRGHTGELFF
v_call: TRBV5-1; clone_size: NA; cdr3_aa: CASSLATTPTDTQYF
v_call: TRBV6-1; clone_size: NA; cdr3_aa: CASRPRLGREGTGELFF
v_call: TRBV11-2; clone_size: once; cdr3_aa: CASSLELAGVFTGELFF
v_call: TRBV2; clone_size: NA; cdr3_aa: CASAGHEQFF
v_call: TRBV7-9; clone_size: NA; cdr3_aa: CASSSRSGLLQETQYF
v_call: TRBV7-8; clone_size: few; cdr3_aa: CASSLEGNEQYF
v_call: TRBV7-9; clone_size: NA; cdr3_aa: CASRGTPSSYNEQFF